The clone carrying this T cell receptor beta chain was recorded many times. The antigen is unknown. The sample is drawn from a study of early T cells in non-severe SARS-CoV-2 infection. Overall study: It was bulk RNA from unsorted whole blood that was sequenced, and the chains were unpaired.

Attached unique molecular identifiers marked individual cDNA molecules. Each CDR3 protein is one row after TCRdb ran MiXCR on the 5' RACE reads. This table has tens of thousands of distinct CDR3 sequences, 5.6% appearing once. Overall study results and limits: Matching with VDJdb favored anti-spike CD8 responses (missing private and CD4 specificities).

This sequence originates from an adult who was a healthcare worker with PCR-confirmed SARS-CoV-2 infection or an uninfected control (not recorded which). The material sequenced was whole blood.

The CDR3 DNA reads TGCAGCGTTGATAGGGGGGGAGATACGCAGTATTTT. Residues: CSVDRGGDTQYF. The V call is TRBV29-1, the J call TRBJ2-3; weak D call: TRBD2 (7 bases). The V gene lost 3 bases and the J gene lost 5 bases, with 9 bases spanning the gap. There are 12 residues in the CDR3. Germline V CDR1 and CDR2: SQVTM, ANQGSEA.